Listed below are T cell receptor beta chains from one sample, sequenced in a study of OX40 agonist ivuxolimab in advanced cancers. TCRdb keeps only in-frame clones here, not all; method: immunoSEQ multiplex PCR. Of 66,000 or so clones in the sample, around 85% were seen once. Specimen: CD4+ or CD8+ T cells sorted from blood, collected in a trial of the OX40 agonist ivuxolimab. The receptors here all came from an adult with an advanced solid tumor such as melanoma, head and neck, liver or kidney cancer. Each CDR3 is given with its conserved first and last residue. D genes are given only for firm matches. Size is omitted from some rows. Given values are once, few, many or a class for expanded clones.

j_gene	abundance	d_gene	v_gene	CDR3aa	CDR3nt
TRBJ1-1	-	-	TRBV6-5	CASSLGGMNTEAFF	TGTGCCAGCAGTCTAGGGGGGATGAACACTGAAGCTTTCTTT
TRBJ1-4	-	TRBD1	TRBV2	CASRQGAALEKLFF	TGTGCCAGCAGGCAGGGGGCCGCATTGGAAAAACTGTTTTTT
TRBJ1-4	-	TRBD1	TRBV25-1	CASSAPTGILEKLFF	TGTGCCAGCAGTGCCCCGACAGGGATTTTAGAAAAACTGTTTTTT
TRBJ2-3	once	-	TRBV9	CASSVQTAPSTDTQYF	TGTGCCAGCAGCGTTCAAACTGCACCTAGCACAGATACGCAGTATTTT
TRBJ2-7	-	-	TRBV7-2	CASSPDFGGRVYEQYF	TGTGCCAGCAGCCCCGATTTCGGGGGCCGCGTCTACGAGCAGTACTTC
TRBJ2-1	-	-	TRBV7-2	CASRQDRSSYNEQFF	TGTGCCAGCAGACAGGACAGAAGCTCCTACAATGAGCAGTTCTTC
TRBJ2-3	-	-	TRBV5-6	CASSLERRRTDTQYF	TGTGCCAGCAGCTTGGAGCGGCGGCGCACAGATACGCAGTATTTT
TRBJ2-3	-	TRBD2	TRBV7-3	CASSKLAGGDTQYF	TGTGCCAGCAGCAAACTAGCGGGAGGGGATACGCAGTATTTT
TRBJ2-3	once	-	TRBV7-3	CASSLTQSTDTQYF	TGTGCCAGCAGCTTGACGCAGAGCACAGATACGCAGTATTTT
TRBJ2-1	-	-	TRBV6-6	CASTLKGREFF	TGTGCCAGCACCCTAAAGGGTAGGGAATTCTTC
TRBJ2-1	-	-	TRBV7-3	CASSSRLRTTPGEQFF	TGTGCCAGCAGCTCACGGTTGCGGACGACCCCCGGTGAGCAGTTCTTC
TRBJ2-5	-	-	TRBV7-9	CASSLGRQVQETQYF	TGTGCCAGCAGCTTAGGAAGACAGGTTCAAGAGACCCAGTACTTC
TRBJ1-1	-	-	TRBV7-2	CASSPSITGRGRSGTEAFF	TGTGCCAGCAGCCCCTCGATCACGGGGAGGGGCCGCTCGGGGACTGAAGCTTTCTTT
TRBJ2-7	-	-	TRBV5-1	CASSFAGTSYEQYF	TGCGCCAGCAGCTTCGCGGGAACCTCCTACGAGCAGTACTTC
TRBJ2-6	-	TRBD2	TRBV7-8	CASSRGGSGNVLTF	TGTGCCAGCAGCCGTGGCGGGAGTGGCAACGTCCTGACTTTC
TRBJ1-5	-	-	TRBV6-1	CASSVKEDQPQHF	TGTGCCAGCAGCGTAAAGGAAGATCAGCCCCAGCATTTT
TRBJ1-6	few	TRBD1	TRBV28	CASRSFGTGDNSPLHF	TGTGCCAGCAGGTCCTTCGGGACAGGAGATAATTCACCCCTCCACTTT
TRBJ2-7	-	TRBD1	TRBV7-8	CASSATGTVPEQYF	TGTGCCAGCAGCGCGACCGGGACAGTCCCCGAGCAGTACTTC
TRBJ1-2	-	-	TRBV19	CASSIRPGDDGYTF	TGTGCCAGTAGTATACGGCCAGGGGATGACGGCTACACCTTC
TRBJ1-2	-	-	TRBV10-3	CAISVERHYGYTF	TGTGCCATCAGTGTAGAACGGCACTATGGCTACACCTTC
TRBJ2-4	once	-	TRBV2	CASSSGEGSKNIQYF	TGTGCCAGCAGTTCGGGCGAAGGCAGCAAAAACATTCAGTACTTC
TRBJ2-2	-	TRBD1	TRBV5-6	CASSRRTGINTGELFF	TGTGCCAGCAGCCGCCGGACAGGGATCAACACCGGGGAGCTGTTTTTT
TRBJ2-7	-	-	TRBV14	CASSQDPESSYEQYF	TGTGCCAGCAGCCAAGACCCTGAATCCTCCTACGAGCAGTACTTC
TRBJ1-3	-	-	TRBV11-3	CASSYGPPGNTIYF	TGTGCCAGCAGCTATGGTCCGCCTGGAAACACCATATATTTT
TRBJ1-2	-	TRBD1	TRBV27	CASSLQGARNYGYTF	TGTGCCAGCAGTTTACAGGGGGCTAGGAACTATGGCTACACCTTC
TRBJ1-1	-	-	TRBV19	CASSNPHRVTEAFF	TGTGCCAGTAGTAACCCCCACAGGGTCACTGAAGCTTTCTTT
TRBJ2-7	-	-	TRBV5-1	CASSTTGTSSSYEQYF	TGCGCCAGCAGCACCACCGGGACCTCGAGCTCCTACGAGCAGTACTTC
TRBJ1-1	medium-sized	-	TRBV7-2	CASSLGTQTGAFF	TGTGCCAGCAGCCTTGGGACCCAAACTGGGGCTTTCTTT
TRBJ2-1	-	TRBD2	TRBV5-1	CASSSGLAGGTYNEQFF	TGCGCCAGCAGCTCAGGACTAGCGGGGGGAACCTACAATGAGCAGTTCTTC
TRBJ2-2	-	TRBD2	TRBV19	CASSSRTSGYANTGELFF	TGTGCCAGTAGTTCCCGGACTAGCGGATACGCGAACACCGGGGAGCTGTTTTTT
TRBJ2-7	-	TRBD1	TRBV19	CASSIERTGLMYEQYF	TGTGCCAGTAGTATAGAGAGGACAGGGCTTATGTACGAGCAGTACTTC
TRBJ1-1	few	-	TRBV30	CAWRERMNTEAFF	TGTGCCTGGAGGGAGCGAATGAACACTGAAGCTTTCTTT
TRBJ2-7	-	-	TRBV2	CASSNYEQYF	TGTGCCAGCAGCAACTACGAGCAGTACTTC
TRBJ2-2	-	-	TRBV7-9	CASSQDGPTGELFF	TGTGCCAGCAGCCAAGACGGACCGACCGGGGAGCTGTTTTTT
TRBJ1-3	-	-	TRBV7-2	CASSADVSGNTIYF	TGTGCCAGCAGCGCCGACGTCTCTGGAAACACCATATATTTT
TRBJ1-1	once	-	TRBV5-1	CASSVTGGNTEAFF	TGCGCCAGCAGCGTGACCGGTGGGAACACTGAAGCTTTCTTT
TRBJ2-7	-	TRBD1	TRBV18	CASSPGTGSGGQYF	TGTGCCAGCTCACCTGGGACAGGGTCCGGTGGGCAGTACTTC
TRBJ1-1	-	-	TRBV27	CASSLLGRVESEAFF	TGTGCCAGCAGTTTACTGGGCAGGGTCGAGTCTGAAGCTTTCTTT
TRBJ2-2	-	-	TRBV6-4	CASSDGTGELFF	TGTGCCAGCAGTGACGGGACCGGGGAGCTGTTTTTT
TRBJ2-7	-	-	TRBV27	CASSSDYFTTQYF	TGTGCCAGCAGTTCCGATTATTTCACGACGCAGTACTTC
TRBJ2-7	once	-	TRBV30	CAWSETYEQYF	TGTGCCTGGAGTGAGACCTACGAGCAGTACTTC
TRBJ1-1	-	-	TRBV7-2	CASSLDNRAEAFF	TGTGCCAGCAGCTTGGACAATAGAGCTGAAGCTTTCTTT
TRBJ2-7	-	-	TRBV27	CASSLLLGYEQYF	TGTGCCAGCAGTTTATTATTGGGCTACGAGCAGTACTTC
TRBJ1-2	-	TRBD1	TRBV7-6	CASSQGGGYGYTF	TGTGCCAGCAGCCAGGGGGGCGGCTATGGCTACACCTTC
TRBJ2-3	-	-	TRBV7-2	CASSPASDTQYF	TGTGCCAGCAGCCCAGCCTCAGATACGCAGTATTTT
TRBJ1-2	-	-	TRBV27	CASSQRGASGSLRDGYTF	TGTGCCAGCAGTCAAAGGGGGGCGAGCGGCTCATTACGAGATGGCTACACCTTC
TRBJ2-1	few	TRBD2	TRBV4-1	CASSLDEAGGNEQFF	TGCGCCAGCAGCCTCGATGAAGCGGGGGGGAATGAGCAGTTCTTC
TRBJ2-1	-	-	TRBV2	CASGREGDVYEQFF	TGTGCCAGCGGTAGGGAGGGGGACGTTTATGAGCAGTTCTTC
TRBJ2-7	-	TRBD1	TRBV4-3	CASSHMGQGVYEQYF	TGCGCCAGCAGCCACATGGGACAGGGGGTCTACGAGCAGTACTTC
TRBJ2-1	-	TRBD2	TRBV30	CAWSGTSGNSYNEQFF	TGTGCCTGGAGTGGGACTAGCGGAAACTCCTACAATGAGCAGTTCTTC
TRBJ1-3	-	-	TRBV7-8	CASSLALGNTIYF	TGTGCCAGCAGCTTAGCATTAGGAAACACCATATATTTT
TRBJ1-5	-	-	TRBV15	CATSRGISLSGAVGRDNQPQHF	TGTGCCACCAGCAGAGGAATAAGTCTTTCGGGGGCGGTCGGTCGGGACAATCAGCCCCAGCATTTT
TRBJ2-7	-	TRBD1	TRBV28	CASSLDRVIDEQYF	TGTGCCAGCAGTTTAGACAGGGTAATCGACGAGCAGTACTTC
TRBJ2-7	-	TRBD1	TRBV7-3	CASSVQGGGSYEQYF	TGTGCCAGCAGCGTACAGGGGGGTGGATCCTACGAGCAGTACTTC
TRBJ2-1	-	TRBD2	TRBV23-1	CASNYIAGRFNEQFF	TGCGCCAGCAATTATATAGCGGGACGGTTCAATGAGCAGTTCTTC
TRBJ2-7	-	-	TRBV5-4	CASRDRTENYEQYF	TGTGCCAGCAGAGACCGGACAGAAAACTACGAGCAGTACTTC
TRBJ1-1	-	-	TRBV10-2	CASSELRTNTEAFF	TGCGCCAGCAGTGAATTAAGAACGAACACTGAAGCTTTCTTT
TRBJ2-1	-	-	TRBV14	CASSWSSYNEQFF	TGTGCCAGCTCCTGGAGCTCCTACAATGAGCAGTTCTTC
TRBJ1-1	-	-	TRBV7-2	CASSSPIGAGSLNTEAFF	TGTGCCAGCAGCTCCCCCATAGGGGCGGGCAGCCTGAACACTGAAGCTTTCTTT
TRBJ2-3	-	-	TRBV5-1	CASSSGPIDTQYF	TGCGCCAGCAGCTCTGGACCAATAGATACGCAGTATTTT